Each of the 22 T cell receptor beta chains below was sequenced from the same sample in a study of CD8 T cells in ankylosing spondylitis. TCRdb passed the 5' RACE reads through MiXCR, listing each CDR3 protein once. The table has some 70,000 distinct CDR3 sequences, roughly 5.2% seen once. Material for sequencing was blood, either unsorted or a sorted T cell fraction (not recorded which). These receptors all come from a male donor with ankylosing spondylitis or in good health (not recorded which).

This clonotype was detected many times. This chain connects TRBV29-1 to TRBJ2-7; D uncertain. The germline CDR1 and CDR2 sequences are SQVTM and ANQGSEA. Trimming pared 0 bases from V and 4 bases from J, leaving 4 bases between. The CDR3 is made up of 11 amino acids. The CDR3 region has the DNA TGCAGCGTTGAAGACCTATACGAGCAGTACTTC. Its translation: CSVEDLYEQYF.

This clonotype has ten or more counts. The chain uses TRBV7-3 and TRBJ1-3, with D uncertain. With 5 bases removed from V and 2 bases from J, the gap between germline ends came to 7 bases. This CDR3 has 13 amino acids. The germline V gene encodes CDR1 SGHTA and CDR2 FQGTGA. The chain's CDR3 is CASSPDAGNTIYF. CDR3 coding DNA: TGTGCCAGCAGCCCAGATGCTGGAAACACCATATATTTT.

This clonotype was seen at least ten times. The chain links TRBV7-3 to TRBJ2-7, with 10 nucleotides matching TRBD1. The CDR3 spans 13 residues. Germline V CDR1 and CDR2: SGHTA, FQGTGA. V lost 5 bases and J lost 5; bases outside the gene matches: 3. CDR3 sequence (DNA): TGTGCCAGCAGCACGACAGGGGGCGACGAGCAGTACTTC. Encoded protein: CASSTTGGDEQYF.

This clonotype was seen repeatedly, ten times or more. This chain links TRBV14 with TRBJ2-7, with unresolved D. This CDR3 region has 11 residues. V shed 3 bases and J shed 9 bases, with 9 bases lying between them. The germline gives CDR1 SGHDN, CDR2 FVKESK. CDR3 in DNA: TGTGCCAGCAGCCAGGGTCGAAGGCAGTACTTC. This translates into CASSQGRRQYF.

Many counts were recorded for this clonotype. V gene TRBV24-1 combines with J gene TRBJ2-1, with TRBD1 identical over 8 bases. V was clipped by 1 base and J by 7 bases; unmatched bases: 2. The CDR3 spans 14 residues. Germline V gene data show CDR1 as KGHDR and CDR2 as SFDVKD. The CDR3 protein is CATSDFTGGNEQFF. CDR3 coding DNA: TGTGCCACCAGTGATTTTACAGGGGGGAATGAGCAGTTCTTC.

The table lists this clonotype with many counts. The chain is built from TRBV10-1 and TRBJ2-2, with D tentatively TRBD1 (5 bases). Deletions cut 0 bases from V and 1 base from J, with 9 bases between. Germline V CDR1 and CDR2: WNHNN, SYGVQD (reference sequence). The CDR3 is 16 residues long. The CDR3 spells CASSESATVNTGELFF. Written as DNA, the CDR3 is TGCGCCAGCAGTGAGTCCGCGACAGTGAACACCGGGGAGCTGTTTTTT.

The CDR3 sequence is CASRYSGGDTQYF. DNA for the CDR3: TGTGCCAGCAGATATAGTGGGGGTGATACGCAGTATTTT. V usage is TRBV7-9 and J usage is TRBJ2-3; the D gene could be TRBD1 or TRBD2 (5 bases each). V gave up 6 bases and J gave up 6 bases, with 13 bases separating them. Germline V gene lookup returns CDR1 SEHNR and CDR2 FQNEAQ (reference sequence). This CDR3 contains 13 residues. The entire variable domain, with the rest obtained from reference TRBV7-9 and TRBJ2-3, is as follows: DTGVSQNPRHKITKRGQNVTFRCDPISEHNRLYWYRQTLGQGPEFLTYFQNEAQLEKSRLLSDRFSAERPKGSFSTLEIQRTEQGDSAMYLCASRYSGGDTQYFGPGTRLTVL.

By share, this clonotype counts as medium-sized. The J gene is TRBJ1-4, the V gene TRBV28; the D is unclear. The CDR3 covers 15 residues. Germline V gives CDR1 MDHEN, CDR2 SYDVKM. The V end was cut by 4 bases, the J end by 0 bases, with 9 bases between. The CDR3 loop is CASSSPGTTNEKLFF. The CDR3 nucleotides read TGTGCCAGCAGTTCACCCGGGACAACTAATGAAAAACTGTTTTTT.

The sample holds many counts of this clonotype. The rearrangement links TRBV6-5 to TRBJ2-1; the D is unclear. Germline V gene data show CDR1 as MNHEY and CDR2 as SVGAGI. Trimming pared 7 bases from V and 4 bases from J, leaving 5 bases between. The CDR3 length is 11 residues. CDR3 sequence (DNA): TGTGCCAGCACCCTATACAATGAGCAGTTCTTC. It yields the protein CASTLYNEQFF.

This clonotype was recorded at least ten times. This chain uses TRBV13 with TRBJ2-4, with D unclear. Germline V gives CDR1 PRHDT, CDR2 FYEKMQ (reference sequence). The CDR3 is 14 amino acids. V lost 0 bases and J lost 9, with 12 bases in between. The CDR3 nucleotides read TGTGCCAGCAGCTTAGGAGTAAGGGCCAGCATTCAGTACTTC. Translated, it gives CASSLGVRASIQYF.

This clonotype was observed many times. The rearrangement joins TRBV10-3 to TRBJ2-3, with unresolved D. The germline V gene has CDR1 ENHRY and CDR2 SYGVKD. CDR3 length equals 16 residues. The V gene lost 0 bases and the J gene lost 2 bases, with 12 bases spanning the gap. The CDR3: CAISESSEEYTDTQYF. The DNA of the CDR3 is TGTGCCATCAGTGAGTCGTCAGAAGAATACACAGATACGCAGTATTTT.

CDR3 DNA: TGTGCCAGCAGCTTAGGAGGAGGGACAGGGGTAAATACGCAGTATTTT. As protein: CASSLGGGTGVNTQYF. V and J are TRBV7-9 and TRBJ2-3; 10 bases align to TRBD1. Trimming at V came to 1 base and at J to 7 bases, leaving 8 bases not matched to a gene. Germline CDR1 is SEHNR and CDR2 is FQNEAQ (reference sequence). The CDR3 consists of 16 residues.

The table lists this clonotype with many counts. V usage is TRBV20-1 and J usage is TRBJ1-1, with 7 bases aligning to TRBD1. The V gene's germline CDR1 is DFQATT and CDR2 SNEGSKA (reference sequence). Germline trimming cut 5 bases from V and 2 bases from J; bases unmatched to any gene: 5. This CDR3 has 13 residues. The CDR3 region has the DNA TGCAGTGCTGGAGGGACAGCAAACACTGAAGCTTTCTTT. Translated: CSAGGTANTEAFF.

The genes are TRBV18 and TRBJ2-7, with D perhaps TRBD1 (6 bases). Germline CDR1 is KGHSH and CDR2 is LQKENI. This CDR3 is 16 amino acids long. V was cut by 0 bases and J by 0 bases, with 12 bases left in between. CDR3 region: CASSPPTGHHSYEQYF. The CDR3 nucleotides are TGTGCCAGCTCACCACCGACGGGACACCACTCCTACGAGCAGTACTTC.

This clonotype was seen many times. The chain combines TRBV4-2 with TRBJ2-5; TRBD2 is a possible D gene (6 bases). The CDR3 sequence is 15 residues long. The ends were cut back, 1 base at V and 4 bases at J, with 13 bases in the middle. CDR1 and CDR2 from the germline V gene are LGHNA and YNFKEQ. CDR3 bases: TGTGCCAGCAGCCAAGCTGCCCGGGGAGGAGAGACCCAGTACTTC. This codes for CASSQAARGGETQYF.

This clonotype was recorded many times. DNA of the CDR3: TGTGCCAGCAGTGAGAGTAGGGGCCAAGAGACCCAGTACTTC. It codes for CASSESRGQETQYF. J is TRBJ2-5 and V is TRBV27; D might be TRBD1 (5 bases). Per the germline V gene, CDR1 is MNHEY and CDR2 is SMNVEV (reference sequence). Trimming shortened V by 5 bases and J by 1 base, and 11 bases separated the two germline ends. This CDR3 is 14 amino acids long.

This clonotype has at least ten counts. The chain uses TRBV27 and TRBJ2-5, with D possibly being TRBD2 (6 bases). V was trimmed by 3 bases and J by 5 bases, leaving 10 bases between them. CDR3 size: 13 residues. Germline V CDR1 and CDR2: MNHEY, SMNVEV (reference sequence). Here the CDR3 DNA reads TGTGCCAGCAGTTTCCAGGCGGGGGAGACCCAGTACTTC. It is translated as CASSFQAGETQYF.

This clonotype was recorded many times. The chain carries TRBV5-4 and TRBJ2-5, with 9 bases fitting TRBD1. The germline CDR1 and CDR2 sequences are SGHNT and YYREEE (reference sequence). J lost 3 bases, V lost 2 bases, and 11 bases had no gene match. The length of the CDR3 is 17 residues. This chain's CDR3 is CASSLLVTGGAEETQYF. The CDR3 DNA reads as TGTGCCAGCAGCTTATTGGTAACAGGGGGCGCGGAAGAGACCCAGTACTTC. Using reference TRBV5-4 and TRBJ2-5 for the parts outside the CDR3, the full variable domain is ETGVTQSPTHLIKTRGQQVTLRCSSQSGHNTVSWYQQALGQGPQFIFQYYREEENGRGNFPPRFSGLQFPNYSSELNVNALELDDSALYLCASSLLVTGGAEETQYFGPGTRLLVL.

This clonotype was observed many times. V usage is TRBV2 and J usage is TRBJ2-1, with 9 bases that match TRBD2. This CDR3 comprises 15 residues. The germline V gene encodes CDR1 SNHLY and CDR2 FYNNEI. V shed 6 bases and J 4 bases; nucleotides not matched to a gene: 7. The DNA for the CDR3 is TGTGCCAGCAGCCGAGCAAGCGGGGGGTACAATGAGCAGTTCTTC. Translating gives CASSRASGGYNEQFF.

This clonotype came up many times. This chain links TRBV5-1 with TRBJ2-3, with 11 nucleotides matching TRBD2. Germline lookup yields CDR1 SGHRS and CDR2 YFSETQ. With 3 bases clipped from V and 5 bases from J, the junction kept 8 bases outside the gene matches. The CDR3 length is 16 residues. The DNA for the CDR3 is TGCGCCAGCAGCTCTAAGGGACTAGCGGCCTTAGATACGCAGTATTTT. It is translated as CASSSKGLAALDTQYF.

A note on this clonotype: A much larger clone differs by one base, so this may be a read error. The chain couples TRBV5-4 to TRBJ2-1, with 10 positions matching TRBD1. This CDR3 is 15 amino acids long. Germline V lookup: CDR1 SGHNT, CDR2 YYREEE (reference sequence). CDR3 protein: CASSLEDRGNNGQFF. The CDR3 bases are TGTGCCAGCAGCTTGGAGGACAGGGGGAACAATGGGCAGTTCTTC. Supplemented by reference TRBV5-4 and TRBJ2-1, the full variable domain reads ETGVTQSPTHLIKTRGQQVTLRCSSQSGHNTVSWYQQALGQGPQFIFQYYREEENGRGNFPPRFSGLQFPNYSSELNVNALELDDSALYLCASSLEDRGNNGQFFGPGTRLTVL.

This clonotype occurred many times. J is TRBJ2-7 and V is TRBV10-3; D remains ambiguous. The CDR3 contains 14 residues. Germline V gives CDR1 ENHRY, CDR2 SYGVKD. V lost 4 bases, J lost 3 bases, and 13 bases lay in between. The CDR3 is CAISADTDGYEQYF. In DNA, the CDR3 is TGTGCCATCAGTGCGGATACGGACGGCTACGAGCAGTACTTC.